The 27 T cell receptor beta chains listed next were all sequenced from one sample in a study of regulatory T cells in long-lasting Graves disease. Noted time point: persistent/refractory GD, antithyroid drugs over 5 years with positive TRAb. After RNA was extracted from PBMCs, the TCR library was made from it. The TCR beta library used iRepertoire HTBI primers with Arm-PCR amplification of CDR3. TCRdb ran MiXCR on the multiplex PCR reads and lists one entry per CDR3 protein. The sample lists some 440,000 distinct CDR3 sequences, roughly 20% seen once, with 7.8% in the top ten. The source material was peripheral blood mononuclear cells (PBMCs), sampled when the disease was refractory, from a patient treated with antithyroid drugs. The source of these receptors is a female donor with Graves disease.

Comment on this clonotype: A much larger clone sits a single nucleotide away, making a read error possible. The chain links TRBV3-1 to TRBJ2-7, with D unclear. Germline assignment: CDR1 LGHDT and CDR2 YNNKEL (reference sequence). The CDR3 runs to 13 residues. CDR3 coding DNA: TGTGGCAGCAGCCAGATTTCCTCCTACGAGCAGTACTTC. It codes for CGSSQISSYEQYF.

On this clonotype itself: This may stem from a read error, because a much larger clone lies one nucleotide away. This rearrangement joins TRBV12-3 or TRBV12-4 to TRBJ2-5, with D perhaps matching TRBD1 or TRBD2 (6 bases each). This CDR3 has 13 amino acids. The CDR3 DNA reads TGTGCCGGCAGATACAGGGAGGAGGAGACCCAGTACTTC. The encoded protein is CAGRYREEETQYF.

This clonotype was seen a few times. The chain has TRBV6-1 and TRBJ1-3, with D uncertain. CDR1 and CDR2 from the germline V gene are MNHNS and SASEGT. The CDR3 loop spans 15 amino acids. V was shortened by 6 bases and J by 0 bases, with 12 bases between the two germline ends. The CDR3 protein is CASRHRRDSGNTIYF. The CDR3 DNA sequence: TGTGCCAGCAGACACCGACGGGACTCTGGAAACACCATATATTTT.

This clonotype was counted at least ten times. The gene calls are TRBV19 and TRBJ2-5; no clear D gene. CDR1 is LNHDA and CDR2 is SQIVND in the germline V gene (reference sequence). Trimming pared 5 bases from V and 1 base from J, leaving 11 bases between. The CDR3 is 14 residues long. The CDR3 reads CASSSRRAQETQYF. Written as DNA, the CDR3 is TGTGCCAGTAGTTCTCGACGGGCCCAAGAGACCCAGTACTTC.

Only a few counts were recorded for this clonotype. This chain uses TRBV5-4 with TRBJ2-7; 9 bases agree with TRBD1. V dropped 2 bases and J dropped 4; count of bases not matched to a gene: 10. Germline CDR1 SGHNT, CDR2 YYREEE (reference sequence). This CDR3 comprises 16 residues. The DNA for the CDR3 is TGTGCCAGCAGCTTACCGGGGACAGGGAATAGGTACGAGCAGTACTTC. Amino acids: CASSLPGTGNRYEQYF.

Comments on this clonotype: This may come from a read error, since a much larger clone is one base off. This sequence joins TRBV6-1 and TRBJ2-7; possibly TRBD1 or TRBD2 for D (5 bases each). The CDR3 spans 13 residues. CDR1 is MNHNS, CDR2 SASEGT, per germline. The V end was cut by 10 bases, the J end by 4 bases, with 17 bases between. The CDR3 nucleotides are TGTGCCACCGGGACCGCCTGTAAATACGAGCAGTACTTC. This encodes CATGTACKYEQYF.

This clonotype has only a few counts. This chain uses TRBV2 with TRBJ2-6; D unclear. In germline, CDR1 is SNHLY, CDR2 FYNNEI. The CDR3 covers 16 residues. V dropped 1 base and J dropped 0 bases, with 7 bases sitting between them. CDR3 in amino acids: CASSEVPDSGANVLTF. As DNA, the CDR3 is TGTGCCAGCAGTGAAGTTCCCGACTCTGGGGCCAACGTCCTGACTTTC.

This clonotype was seen just once. The junction departs from the called germline gene at one end, perhaps through a read error. This chain uses TRBV12-3 or TRBV12-4 with TRBJ1-5, with D possibly TRBD1 on 5 matching bases. The CDR3 is 15 amino acids. CDR3 in DNA: TGTGCCAGCAGTTTATCAGGTAGGGGCAATCGGCCCCAGCATTTT. It specifies CASSLSGRGNRPQHF.

V gene TRBV7-9 combines with J gene TRBJ2-7, with TRBD2 matching over 9 bases. The CDR3 runs 15 residues. The junction had 2 bases not matched to a gene; V was cut back by 2 bases and J by 0 bases. The germline CDR1 and CDR2 sequences are SEHNR and FQNEAQ (reference sequence). The CDR3 sequence: CASSLLRGGSYEQYF. The DNA of the CDR3 is TGTGCCAGCAGCTTACTGCGGGGGGGCTCCTACGAGCAGTACTTC.

This clonotype occurred a few times. The chain has TRBV11-2 and TRBJ1-2; 12 positions agree with TRBD1. Germline V lookup: CDR1 SGHAT, CDR2 FQNNGV. This CDR3 is built from 17 residues. The junction had 12 bases not matched to a gene; V was cut back by 4 bases and J by 6 bases. CDR3 loop: CASSSSGTGGIADGYTF. CDR3 nucleotide sequence: TGTGCCAGCAGCTCCTCCGGGACAGGGGGCATTGCCGATGGCTACACCTTC.

This clonotype turned up a few times. The V and J genes are TRBV28 and TRBJ2-1; TRBD1 aligns across 8 bases. Germline-derived CDR1 and CDR2 are MDHEN and SYDVKM. CDR3 length equals 13 residues. J lost 3 bases, V lost 11 bases, and 6 bases had no gene match. CDR3 loop: CAAGGRSYNEQFF. CDR3 DNA sequence: TGTGCCGCAGGGGGCAGGAGCTACAATGAGCAGTTCTTC.

V and J are TRBV6-1 and TRBJ2-5; 13 bases map to TRBD2. Germline-derived CDR1 and CDR2 are MNHNS and SASEGT. The junction had 10 bases not matched to a gene; V was cut back by 6 bases and J by 9 bases. The CDR3 spans 15 residues. The CDR3 is CASSEGLAGWGAQYF. The CDR3 nucleotides read TGTGCCAGCAGCGAGGGACTAGCGGGATGGGGGGCCCAGTACTTC.

This clonotype was observed many times. V and J are TRBV7-9 and TRBJ1-5; 8 nucleotides match TRBD1. CDR1 is SEHNR and CDR2 is FQNEAQ in the germline V gene (reference sequence). The CDR3 length is 13 residues. The V segment lost 5 bases and the J segment 7 bases; nucleotides outside the gene matches: 4. CDR3 nucleotides: TGTGCCAGCAGCCAGACAGGGGACCAGCCCCAGCATTTT. Its protein product is CASSQTGDQPQHF.

This clonotype was found many times. The chain couples TRBV4-1 to TRBJ2-2, with D possibly matching TRBD2 (6 bases). The CDR3 extends over 12 amino acids. V shed 6 bases and J shed 5 bases, with 7 bases lying between them. CDR1 MGHRA and CDR2 YSYEKL come from the germline V gene. This CDR3 is CASRAGTGELFF. CDR3 nucleotides: TGCGCCAGCAGGGCGGGGACCGGGGAGCTGTTTTTT.

This clonotype turned up a few times. The chain has TRBV20-1 and TRBJ2-7; 10 nucleotides agree with TRBD2. The germline gives CDR1 DFQATT, CDR2 SNEGSKA (reference sequence). The CDR3 sequence is 16 residues long. V was pared by 6 bases and J by 7 bases, with 18 bases of the junction left unmatched. This CDR3 reads CSALRPSGGGRGEQYF. Written as DNA, the CDR3 is TGCAGTGCCCTAAGGCCAAGCGGGGGGGGCCGGGGAGAGCAGTACTTC.

The chain links TRBV28 to TRBJ2-1; unclear D gene. Germline V gives CDR1 MDHEN, CDR2 SYDVKM. V was shortened by 6 bases and J by 0 bases, with 9 bases between the two germline ends. This CDR3 has 14 residues. CDR3 sequence (DNA): TGTGCCAGCAGACCCAGTAGCTCCTACAATGAGCAGTTCTTC. Amino acid sequence: CASRPSSSYNEQFF.

This clonotype was detected ten times or more. The genes are TRBV28 and TRBJ2-7, with D unclear. V lost 1 base, J lost 0 bases, and 10 bases lay in between. The germline V gene encodes CDR1 MDHEN and CDR2 SYDVKM. The CDR3 is made up of 15 amino acids. For the CDR3, the DNA is TGTGCCAGCAGTTTATCACTCGACAACTCCTACGAGCAGTACTTC. Protein: CASSLSLDNSYEQYF. Based on the CDR3 plus reference TRBV28 and TRBJ2-7, the full variable domain is DVKVTQSSRYLVKRTGEKVFLECVQDMDHENMFWYRQDPGLGLRLIYFSYDVKMKEKGDIPEGYSVSREKKERFSLILESASTNQTSMYLCASSLSLDNSYEQYFGPGTRLTVT.

This clonotype was seen at least ten times. The J gene is TRBJ1-1, the V gene TRBV5-1; weak D call: TRBD1 (5 bases). V was pared by 5 bases and J by 1 base, with 12 bases between. The CDR3 has 14 residues. Per germline, CDR1 SGHRS and CDR2 YFSETQ. This chain's CDR3 is CASRLPGRNTEAFF. The CDR3, as DNA: TGCGCCAGCAGGCTCCCAGGGAGGAACACTGAAGCTTTCTTT.

This sequence joins TRBV29-1 and TRBJ1-1; 10 bases align to TRBD1. J was trimmed by 3 bases and V by 6 bases; bases with no gene match: 10. This CDR3 has 15 residues. Germline values: CDR1 SQVTM, CDR2 ANQGSEA. The CDR3 loop is CSVTGTGVWDTEAFF. DNA for the CDR3: TGCAGCGTGACCGGGACAGGGGTTTGGGACACTGAAGCTTTCTTT.

V and J are TRBV19 and TRBJ2-7; D might be TRBD1 (5 bases). CDR1 is LNHDA and CDR2 is SQIVND in the germline V gene (reference sequence). There are 15 residues in the CDR3. V lost 3 bases to trimming and J lost 3 bases, with 15 bases between them. The CDR3 DNA is TGTGCCAGTAGTATCGGAGTTACAGGATACTACGAGCAGTACTTC. Translating it yields CASSIGVTGYYEQYF.

The sample holds a few counts of this clonotype. With a much larger clone just one base away, this may be a read error. This CDR3 fails to terminate in the conserved phenylalanine or tryptophan, so it likely reflects a read error. This chain links TRBV28 with TRBJ1-2, with D tentatively TRBD1 (6 bases). The germline CDR1 and CDR2 sequences are MDHEN and SYDVKM. The CDR3 sequence is 14 residues long. Trimming pared 3 bases from V and 5 bases from J, leaving 13 bases between. The chain's CDR3 is CASSFPTGTYGYTL. The CDR3 region has the DNA TGTGCCAGCAGTTTTCCCACAGGGACATATGGCTACACCCTC.

With respect to this clonotype: A clone one base away is much larger, so this may be a read error. The chain combines TRBV7-2 with TRBJ2-5; TRBD2 aligns across 14 bases. The CDR3 has 20 residues. Germline CDR1 is SGHTA and CDR2 is FQGNSA. In DNA form, the CDR3 reads TGTGCCAGCAGCTTTCTCCCAACGACTAGCGGGAGGGGTAGGCAAGAGACCCCGTACTTC. Residues: CASSFLPTTSGRGRQETPYF.

This chain links TRBV6-5 with TRBJ2-2; 8 nucleotides line up with TRBD1. V shed 4 bases, J shed 3 bases, and the junction held 4 bases outside the gene matches. The CDR3 spans 15 residues. Germline V gives CDR1 MNHEY, CDR2 SVGAGI. The CDR3 sequence: CASSFGQGDTGELFF. CDR3 sequence (DNA): TGTGCCAGCAGTTTCGGACAGGGAGACACCGGGGAGCTGTTTTTT.

This clonotype has a count of ten or more. CDR3: CASSPSGRRPDEQYF. Written as DNA, the CDR3 is TGTGCCAGCAGCCCTAGCGGGAGGAGACCCGACGAGCAGTACTTC. This chain links TRBV28 with TRBJ2-7; 11 nucleotides match TRBD2. In germline, CDR1 is MDHEN, CDR2 SYDVKM. Losses at the gene ends were 6 bases for V and 5 bases for J; bases not matched to a gene: 9. This CDR3 region has 15 residues.

This clonotype was counted many times. Written as DNA, the CDR3 is TGTGCCAGCAGTTTGAGTGGGAGAGCTAACTATGGCTACACCTTC. Translated: CASSLSGRANYGYTF. V usage is TRBV12-3 or TRBV12-4 and J usage is TRBJ1-2, with unresolved D. CDR3 length: 15 amino acids. The V end lost 3 bases, the J end lost 0 bases, and 11 bases lay between the germline ends.

This clonotype occurred many times. The junction does not match germline at one end; this may be a read error. The genes are TRBV27 and TRBJ2-7, with 8 bases aligning to TRBD1. There are 14 residues in the CDR3. The germline CDR1 and CDR2 sequences are MNHEY and SMNVEV (reference sequence). The CDR3 nucleotides read TGCGCCAGCAGCTCAGGACAGGGCCCCTACGAGCAGTACTTC. Encoded protein: CASSSGQGPYEQYF.

This clonotype was counted at least ten times. As DNA, the CDR3 is TGTGCCAGCTCACAGCAGGGTGTTTCGGGAGAGACCCAGTACTTC. Translating gives CASSQQGVSGETQYF. The chain carries TRBV18 and TRBJ2-5, with a weak D call TRBD1 (5 bases). The CDR3 is 15 amino acids. Germline values: CDR1 KGHSH, CDR2 LQKENI. V dropped 4 bases and J dropped 4 bases, with 16 bases sitting between them.